This TCR beta chain was identified in a study of early T cells in non-severe SARS-CoV-2 infection. Study summary: Sequenced bulk RNA came from whole blood that was unsorted, and chains were unpaired.

V was clipped by 6 bases and J by 3 bases; unmatched bases: 2. The CDR3 runs 14 residues. Germline V gene sequence: CDR1 LNHDA, CDR2 SQIVND (reference sequence). Each CDR3 protein gets one entry after TCRdb re-called the 5' RACE reads with MiXCR. Among about 110,000 distinct CDR3 sequences listed, around 12% were seen once. The sample in question was whole blood, obtained at baseline. The receptor comes from an adult who was a healthcare worker with PCR-confirmed SARS-CoV-2 infection or an uninfected control (not recorded which). This chain joins TRBV19 and TRBJ2-1; 10 nucleotides match TRBD2. The CDR3 spells CASRRTSGYNEQFF. CDR3 in DNA: TGTGCCAGTAGGAGGACTAGCGGCTACAATGAGCAGTTCTTC.